This record concerns one T cell receptor beta chain sequence. Distinct nucleotide sequences in the sample also encode this CDR3. Germline V lookup: CDR1 SGHRS, CDR2 YFSETQ. This CDR3 has 13 amino acids. Unmatched junction bases numbered 2, after V lost 0 bases and J lost 6 bases. This sample is drawn from a study of blood T cell repertoires in COVID-19. Turning to the study itself: COVID-19 samples collected from the United States, Italy and Spain covered acute and convalescent phases. Nucleic acid was either cDNA or gDNA, and it came from T cells, B-cell-depleted T cells, or PBMCs.

Per the original data handling: Scientists estimated how many nucleated cells there were by amplifying reference gene primers. The protocol was immunoSEQ multiplex PCR, while the TCRdb copy is restricted to in-frame clones and leaves out a portion. The DNA was the basis for D and trimming; V, J and clone size are from that table. Found here are just over 300,000 clones, about nine tenths of them singletons; the top ten hold roughly 2%. This chain connects TRBV5-1 to TRBJ1-2, with TRBD1 matching over 7 bases. This TCR was recovered from a man between 18 and 29 years old with active or convalescent COVID-19. Material: peripheral blood. This CDR3 is CASSLGQGDGYTF. Written as DNA, the CDR3 is TGCGCCAGCAGCTTGGGCCAGGGGGATGGCTACACCTTC.